Below, one TCR beta chain is given with its context. As yet, its antigen is unknown. The data originate from a study of cytomegalovirus exposure and HLA in healthy donors. Whole-study context: Researchers found that approximately 85% of 350 to 500 genotyped donors fell within the Caucasian-associated ancestry cluster. Findings and limits, study-wide: One variant, a missense change in DCLRE1C, was linked in a later analysis to TCR beta V- and J-gene trimming. Near-uniform donor sequencing depth was presumed by presence/absence analyses.

The PCR was carried out with 60 Vbeta primers and 13 Jbeta primers. The protocol was immunoSEQ multiplex PCR, while the TCRdb copy is restricted to in-frame clones and leaves out a portion. The data show approximately 190,000 clones, 82% seen once. The CDR3 runs to 15 residues. Germline CDR1 MNHEY, CDR2 SMNVEV (reference sequence). The V gene end was trimmed by 3 bases and the J gene end by 8 bases; junction bases not matched to a gene: 7. This sequence joins TRBV27 and TRBJ1-2; 12 positions agree with TRBD1. The receptor was derived from a woman between 18 and 29 years old in good health and CMV-seronegative. Sequenced sample: PBMCs. The CDR3 coding sequence is TGTGCCAGCAGTTTGGGACAGGGGGCATCGGGGGGCTACACCTTC. Translating it yields CASSLGQGASGGYTF.